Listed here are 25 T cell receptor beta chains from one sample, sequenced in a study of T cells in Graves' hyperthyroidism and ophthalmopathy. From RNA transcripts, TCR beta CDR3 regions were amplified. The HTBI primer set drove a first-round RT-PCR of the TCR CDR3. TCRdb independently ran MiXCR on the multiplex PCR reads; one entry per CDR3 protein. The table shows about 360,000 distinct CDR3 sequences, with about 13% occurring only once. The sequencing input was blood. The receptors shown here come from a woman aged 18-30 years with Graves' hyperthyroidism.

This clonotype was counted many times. The CDR3 DNA reads TGTGCCAGCAGCTTGGACGGGTACCAGACGCTTGAGCCCCAGCATTTT. Protein sequence: CASSLDGYQTLEPQHF. V usage is TRBV5-5 and J usage is TRBJ1-5; D gene uncertain. V gave up 0 bases and J gave up 8 bases, with 18 bases separating them. The CDR3 is 16 amino acids. CDR1 SGHKS and CDR2 YYEKEE come from the germline V gene (reference sequence). The full variable domain, rest sourced from reference TRBV5-5 and TRBJ1-5, is DAGVTQSPTHLIKTRGQQVTLRCSPISGHKSVSWYQQVLGQGPQFIFQYYEKEERGRGNFPDRFSARQFPNYSSELNVNALLLGDSALYLCASSLDGYQTLEPQHFGDGTRLSIL.

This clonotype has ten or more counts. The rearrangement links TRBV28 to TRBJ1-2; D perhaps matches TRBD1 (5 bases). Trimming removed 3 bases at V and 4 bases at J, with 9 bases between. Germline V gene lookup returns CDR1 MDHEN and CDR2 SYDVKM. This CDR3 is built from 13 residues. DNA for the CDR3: TGTGCCAGCAGTTTCTTTCAGGGCTATGGCTACACCTTC. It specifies CASSFFQGYGYTF.

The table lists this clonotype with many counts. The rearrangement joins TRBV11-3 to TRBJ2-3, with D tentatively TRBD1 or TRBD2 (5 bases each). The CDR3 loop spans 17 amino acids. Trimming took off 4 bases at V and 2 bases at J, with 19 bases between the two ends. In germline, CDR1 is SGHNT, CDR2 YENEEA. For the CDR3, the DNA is TGTGCCAGCAGCTCTGGGGGATCAAGTTCATCCACAGATACGCAGTATTTT. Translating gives CASSSGGSSSSTDTQYF.

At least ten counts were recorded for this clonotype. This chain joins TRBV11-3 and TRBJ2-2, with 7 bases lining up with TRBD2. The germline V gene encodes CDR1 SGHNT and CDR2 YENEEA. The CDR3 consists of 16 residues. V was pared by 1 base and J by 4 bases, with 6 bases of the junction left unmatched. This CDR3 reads CASSLGAGAVTGELFF. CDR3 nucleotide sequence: TGTGCCAGCAGCTTAGGGGCGGGAGCGGTCACCGGGGAGCTGTTTTTT.

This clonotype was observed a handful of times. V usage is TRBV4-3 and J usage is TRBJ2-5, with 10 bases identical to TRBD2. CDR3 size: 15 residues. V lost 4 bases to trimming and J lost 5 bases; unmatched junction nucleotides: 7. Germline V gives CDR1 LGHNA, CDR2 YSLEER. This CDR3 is CASSPGLAEWETQYF. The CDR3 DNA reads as TGCGCCAGCAGCCCCGGACTAGCGGAGTGGGAGACCCAGTACTTC.

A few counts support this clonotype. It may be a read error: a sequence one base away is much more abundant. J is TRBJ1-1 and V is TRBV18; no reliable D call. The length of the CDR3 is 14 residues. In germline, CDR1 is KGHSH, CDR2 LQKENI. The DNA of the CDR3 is TGTGCCAGCTCACCGGACGGGAAGAACGCTGAAGCTTTCTTT. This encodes CASSPDGKNAEAFF.

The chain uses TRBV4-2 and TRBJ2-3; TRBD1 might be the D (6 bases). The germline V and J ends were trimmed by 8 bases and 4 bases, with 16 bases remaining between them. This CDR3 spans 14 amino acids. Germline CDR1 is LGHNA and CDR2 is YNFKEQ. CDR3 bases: TGTGCCAGCGGTGGACGGTACAGGGCAGATACGCAGTATTTT. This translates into CASGGRYRADTQYF.

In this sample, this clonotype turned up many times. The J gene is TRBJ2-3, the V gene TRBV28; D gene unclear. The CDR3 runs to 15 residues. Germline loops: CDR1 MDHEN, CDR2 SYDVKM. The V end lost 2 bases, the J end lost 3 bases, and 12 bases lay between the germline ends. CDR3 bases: TGTGCCAGCAGTTTAATTCTCGACAAAACAGATACGCAGTATTTT. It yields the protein CASSLILDKTDTQYF. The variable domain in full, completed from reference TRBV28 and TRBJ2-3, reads DVKVTQSSRYLVKRTGEKVFLECVQDMDHENMFWYRQDPGLGLRLIYFSYDVKMKEKGDIPEGYSVSREKKERFSLILESASTNQTSMYLCASSLILDKTDTQYFGPGTRLTVL.

CDR3 DNA: TGTGCCAGTAACCCTCGGGACAGGGGGCATCAGCCCCAGCATTTT. It is translated as CASNPRDRGHQPQHF. The chain employs TRBV19 and TRBJ1-5, with 12 bases identical to TRBD1. The CDR3 loop spans 15 amino acids. With 7 bases clipped from V and 5 bases from J, the junction kept 6 bases outside the gene matches. Germline V gene sequence: CDR1 LNHDA, CDR2 SQIVND (reference sequence).

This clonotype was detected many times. The CDR3 spells CASSQAFVSYNEQFF. DNA of the CDR3: TGTGCCAGCAGCCAAGCGTTTGTCTCCTACAATGAGCAGTTCTTC. This chain connects TRBV3-1 to TRBJ2-1; D unclear. CDR1 LGHDT and CDR2 YNNKEL come from the germline V gene (reference sequence). Trimming took off 1 base at V and 0 bases at J, with 7 bases between the two ends. The CDR3 is 15 residues long.

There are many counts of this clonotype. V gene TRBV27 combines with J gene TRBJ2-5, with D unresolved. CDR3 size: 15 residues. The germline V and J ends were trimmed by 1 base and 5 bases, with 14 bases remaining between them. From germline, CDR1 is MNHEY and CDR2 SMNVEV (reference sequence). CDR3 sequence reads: CASSLFSGSIETQYF. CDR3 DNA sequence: TGTGCCAGCAGTTTATTTTCAGGTTCGATTGAGACCCAGTACTTC.

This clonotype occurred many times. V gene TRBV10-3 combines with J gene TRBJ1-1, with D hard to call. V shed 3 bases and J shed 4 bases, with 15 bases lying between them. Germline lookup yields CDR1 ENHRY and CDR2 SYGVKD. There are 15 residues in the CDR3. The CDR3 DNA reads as TGTGCCATCAGTGAAATGAGGGATAGGATCACTGAAGCTTTCTTT. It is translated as CAISEMRDRITEAFF.

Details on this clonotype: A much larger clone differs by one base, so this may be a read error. The CDR3 loop is CAISEGGRINIQYF. The CDR3 DNA reads as TGTGCCATCAGTGAGGGGGGCAGAATAAACATTCAGTACTTC. The chain employs TRBV10-3 and TRBJ2-4; maybe TRBD1 (6 bases). Germline lookup yields CDR1 ENHRY and CDR2 SYGVKD. V gave up 2 bases and J gave up 6 bases, with 11 bases separating them. This CDR3 contains 14 residues.

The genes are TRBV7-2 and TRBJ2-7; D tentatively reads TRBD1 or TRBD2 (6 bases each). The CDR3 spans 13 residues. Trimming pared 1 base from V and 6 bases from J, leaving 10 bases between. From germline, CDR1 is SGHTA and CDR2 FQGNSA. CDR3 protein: CASSLVGGFEQYF. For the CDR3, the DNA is TGTGCCAGCAGCTTAGTAGGGGGGTTCGAGCAGTACTTC.

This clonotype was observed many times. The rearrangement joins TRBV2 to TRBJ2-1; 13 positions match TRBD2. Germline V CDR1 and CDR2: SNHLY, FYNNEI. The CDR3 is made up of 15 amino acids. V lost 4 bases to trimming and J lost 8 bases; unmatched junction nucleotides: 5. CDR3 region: CASSGGLAGVDEQFF. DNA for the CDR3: TGTGCCAGCAGTGGAGGACTAGCGGGAGTCGATGAGCAGTTCTTC.

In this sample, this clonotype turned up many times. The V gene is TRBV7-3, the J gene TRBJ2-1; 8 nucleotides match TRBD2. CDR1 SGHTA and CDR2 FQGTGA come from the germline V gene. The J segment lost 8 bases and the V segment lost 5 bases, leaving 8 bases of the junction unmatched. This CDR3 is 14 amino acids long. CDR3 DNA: TGTGCCAGCAGCGCCTCAGCGGGGGACTATGAGCAGTTCTTC. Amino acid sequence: CASSASAGDYEQFF.

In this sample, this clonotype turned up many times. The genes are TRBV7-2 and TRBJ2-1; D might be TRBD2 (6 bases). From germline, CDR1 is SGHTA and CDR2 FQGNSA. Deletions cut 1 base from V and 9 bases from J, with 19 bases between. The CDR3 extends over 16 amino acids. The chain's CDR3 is CASSLGLGWEDGEQFF. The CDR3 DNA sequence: TGTGCCAGCAGCTTAGGCTTAGGGTGGGAGGACGGTGAGCAGTTCTTC.

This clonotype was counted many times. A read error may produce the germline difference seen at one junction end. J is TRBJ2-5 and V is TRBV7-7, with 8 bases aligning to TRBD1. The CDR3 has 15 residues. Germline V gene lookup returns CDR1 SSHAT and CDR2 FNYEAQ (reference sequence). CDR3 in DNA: TGTGCTAGCAGCTTAGGCCCGGGACAGGAAGAGACCCAGTACTTC. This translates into CASSLGPGQEETQYF.

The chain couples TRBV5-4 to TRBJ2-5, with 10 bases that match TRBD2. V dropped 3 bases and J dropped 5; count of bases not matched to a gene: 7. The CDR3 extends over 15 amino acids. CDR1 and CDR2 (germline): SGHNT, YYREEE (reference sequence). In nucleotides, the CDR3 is TGTGCCAGCAGCTGGGCAGCGGGAGGGGTTGAGACCCAGTACTTC. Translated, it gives CASSWAAGGVETQYF.

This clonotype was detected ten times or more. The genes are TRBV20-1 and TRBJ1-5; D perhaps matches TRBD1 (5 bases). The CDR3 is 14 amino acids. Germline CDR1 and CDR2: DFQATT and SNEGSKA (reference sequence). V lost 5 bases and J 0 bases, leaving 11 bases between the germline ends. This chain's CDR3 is CSASGGGSNQPQHF. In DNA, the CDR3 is TGCAGTGCTTCGGGCGGGGGTAGCAATCAGCCCCAGCATTTT.

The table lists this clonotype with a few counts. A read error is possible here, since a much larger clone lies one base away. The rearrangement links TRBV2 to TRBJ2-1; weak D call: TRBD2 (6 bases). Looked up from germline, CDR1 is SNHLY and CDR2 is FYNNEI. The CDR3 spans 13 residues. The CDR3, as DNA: TGTGCCAGCGAGGGACTCCCCGGGGATGAGCAGCTCTTC. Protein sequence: CASEGLPGDEQLF.

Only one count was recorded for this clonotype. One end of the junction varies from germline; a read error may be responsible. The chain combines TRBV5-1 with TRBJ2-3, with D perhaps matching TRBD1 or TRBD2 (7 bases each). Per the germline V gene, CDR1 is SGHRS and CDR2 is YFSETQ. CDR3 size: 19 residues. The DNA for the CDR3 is TGTGCCAGCAGCTTGAGCGGGGCCGGACAGAGGGGGCGTGGAGATACGCAGTATTTT. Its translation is CASSLSGAGQRGRGDTQYF.

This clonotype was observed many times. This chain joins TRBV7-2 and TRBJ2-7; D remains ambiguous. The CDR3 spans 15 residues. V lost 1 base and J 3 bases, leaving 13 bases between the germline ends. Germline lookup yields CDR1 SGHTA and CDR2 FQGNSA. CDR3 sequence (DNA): TGTGCCAGCAGCTTAGAGGCCCGCCAAATCTACGAGCAGTACTTC. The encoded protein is CASSLEARQIYEQYF. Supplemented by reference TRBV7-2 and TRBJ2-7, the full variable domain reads GAGVSQSPSNKVTEKGKDVELRCDPISGHTALYWYRQSLGQGLEFLIYFQGNSAPDKSGLPSDRFSAERTGGSVSTLTIQRTQQEDSAVYLCASSLEARQIYEQYFGPGTRLTVT.

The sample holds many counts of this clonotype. The CDR3 sequence is CASSEYGWGLAGNNEQFF. CDR3 nucleotide sequence: TGTGCCAGCAGTGAATATGGATGGGGACTAGCGGGTAACAATGAGCAGTTCTTC. J is TRBJ2-1 and V is TRBV6-1, with 12 bases identical to TRBD2. This CDR3 contains 18 residues. V trimming: 2 bases; J trimming: 5 bases; junction bases outside the gene matches: 10. Germline assignment: CDR1 MNHNS and CDR2 SASEGT.

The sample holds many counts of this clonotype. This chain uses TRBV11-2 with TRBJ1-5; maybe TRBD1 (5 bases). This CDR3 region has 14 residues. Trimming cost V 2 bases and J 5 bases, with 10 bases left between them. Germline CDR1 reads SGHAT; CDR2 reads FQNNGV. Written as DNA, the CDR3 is TGTGCCAGCAGCTTATTCGGGGGGGATCAGCCCCAGCATTTT. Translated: CASSLFGGDQPQHF.